The 30 T cell receptor beta chains given below trace back to one sample, sequenced in a study of shared clonotypes between healthy human individuals (dated by TCRdb to 2018 to 2021). Preparation of the library involved the immunoSEQ multiplex PCR assay. The source is immuneACCESS, and TCRdb retained only in-frame sequences with V and J called. Part of the clones is not carried over; for the studies checked, unresolved V genes explain less than half of this, and the remainder is unexplained. The sample table lists more than 400,000 clones, around four fifths of them with a count of one. The ten largest clones add up to around 12% of the sample. The sequenced sample was PBMCs. Every receptor here comes from a woman in her forties in good health. Some clones in this sample may be carry-over from other donors' samples.

This chain links TRBV5-6 with TRBJ2-7, with a tentative D call TRBD1 (5 bases). In germline, CDR1 is SGHDT, CDR2 YYEEEE. The ends were cut back, 0 bases at V and 6 bases at J, with 10 bases in the middle. The CDR3 totals 13 residues. The CDR3 sequence is CASSLEGQGEQYF. The CDR3 nucleotides read TGTGCCAGCAGCTTGGAGGGGCAGGGCGAGCAGTACTTC.

Only a few counts were recorded for this clone. It differs at one base from a far larger clone, so likely a read error. This sample includes further DNA sequences coding for the same CDR3. In DNA, the CDR3 is TGCGCCTGGAGTGTAATCGGCAACCTTGGGACCCAGTACTTC. Translating it yields CAWSVIGNLGTQYF. The rearrangement links TRBV30 to TRBJ2-5; no clear D gene. Germline loops: CDR1 GTSNPN, CDR2 SVGIG (reference sequence). The CDR3 extends over 14 amino acids.

J is TRBJ2-2 and V is TRBV6-8; TRBD2 agrees at 11 bases. The CDR3 spans 14 residues. CDR1 is MNHGY and CDR2 is SAAAGT in the germline V gene. J lost 5 bases, V lost 10 bases, and 6 bases had no gene match. The chain's CDR3 is CATYSGRETGELFF. The DNA for the CDR3 is TGTGCCACCTATAGCGGGAGGGAAACCGGGGAGCTGTTTTTT.

V is TRBV4-1 and J is TRBJ2-7; TRBD2 matches at 16 bases. The CDR3 runs 16 residues. The germline V gene encodes CDR1 MGHRA and CDR2 YSYEKL. J was trimmed by 11 bases and V by 6 bases; bases with no gene match: 13. The CDR3 sequence: CASSVNAGTSGRAEYF. CDR3 nucleotide sequence: TGCGCCAGCAGTGTGAACGCCGGGACTAGCGGGAGGGCTGAGTACTTC.

The genes are TRBV15 and TRBJ2-3; TRBD2 agrees at 7 bases. V shed 1 base and J 5 bases; nucleotides not matched to a gene: 12. CDR1 and CDR2 from the germline V gene are LNHNV and YYDKDF (reference sequence). The CDR3 consists of 17 residues. CDR3 sequence reads: CATSRVLRAGPKDTQYF. DNA for the CDR3: TGTGCCACCAGCAGAGTTTTACGAGCGGGACCTAAAGATACGCAGTATTTT.

CDR3: CASEKPSMNTEAFF. The CDR3 DNA follows: TGTGCCAGTGAAAAACCCTCCATGAACACTGAAGCTTTCTTT. The chain is built from TRBV19 and TRBJ1-1; no definite D call. Germline assignment: CDR1 LNHDA and CDR2 SQIVND (reference sequence). This CDR3 region has 14 residues. Trimming pared 8 bases from V and 0 bases from J, leaving 13 bases between.

This rearrangement joins TRBV6-6 to TRBJ1-1, with 7 positions matching TRBD1. Losses at the gene ends were 7 bases for V and 1 base for J; bases not matched to a gene: 3. The germline CDR1 and CDR2 sequences are MNHNY and SVGAGI (reference sequence). CDR3 length: 13 amino acids. This chain's CDR3 is CASTDRRNTEAFF. The CDR3 DNA reads TGTGCCAGCACGGACAGGAGGAACACTGAAGCTTTCTTT.

This clone was observed a handful of times. The chain recombines TRBV19 with TRBJ2-4, with D tentatively TRBD1 (6 bases). Germline V CDR1 and CDR2: LNHDA, SQIVND (reference sequence). The V gene lost 1 base and the J gene lost 7 bases, with 11 bases spanning the gap. CDR3 length: 14 residues. CDR3 in DNA: TGTGCCAGTAGTATAGGGCAGGGGTGGAACATTCAGTACTTC. Its translation is CASSIGQGWNIQYF.

As for this clone: Since a far larger clone is one base different, this is likely a read error. This chain connects TRBV28 to TRBJ1-2; D remains unclear. This CDR3 has 14 residues. The V gene lost 4 bases and the J gene lost 4 bases, with 13 bases spanning the gap. CDR1 and CDR2 (germline): MDHEN, SYDVKM. The CDR3 loop is CASSSSPLSYGYTF. CDR3 in DNA: TGTGCCAGCAGTTCTTCCCCTCTTAGCTATGGCTACACCTTC.

Worth noting for this clone: One base away lies a much larger clone, so this may be a sequencing read error. The rearrangement uses TRBV5-6 and TRBJ2-7, with D possibly TRBD2 on 5 matching bases. The germline V and J ends were trimmed by 3 bases and 5 bases, with 12 bases remaining between them. Germline values: CDR1 SGHDT, CDR2 YYEEEE. This CDR3 is built from 13 residues. The CDR3 sequence is CASSSRGHHEQYF. For the CDR3, the DNA is TGTGCCAGCAGCTCCCGGGGTCACCACGAGCAGTACTTC.

The chain is built from TRBV27 and TRBJ1-1; possibly TRBD1 for D (5 bases). The CDR3 covers 15 residues. The V and J ends lost 3 bases and 3 bases respectively, with 14 bases between them. CDR1 is MNHEY and CDR2 is SMNVEV in the germline V gene (reference sequence). The chain's CDR3 is CASSLNLGADTEAFF. CDR3 coding DNA: TGTGCCAGCAGTTTGAATCTCGGGGCTGACACTGAAGCTTTCTTT.

Details on this clone: The junction differs from germline at one of its ends, possibly a read error. The genes are TRBV7-7 and TRBJ2-2; 8 nucleotides match TRBD1. The CDR3 contains 15 residues. Germline lookup yields CDR1 SSHAT and CDR2 FNYEAQ (reference sequence). CDR3 in amino acids: CASSPGGSDTGELFF. The CDR3 DNA sequence: TGTGCTAGCAGCCCAGGGGGCTCGGACACCGGGGAGCTGTTTTTT.

This clone was seen a single time. V is TRBV11-1 and J is TRBJ1-1, with 8 bases matching TRBD1. Germline-derived CDR1 and CDR2 are SGHAT and FQDESV (reference sequence). This CDR3 region has 14 residues. The V and J ends lost 5 bases and 2 bases, in that order; junction bases with no gene match: 4. CDR3 amino acids: CASSPGQGNTEAFF. CDR3 nucleotide sequence: TGTGCCAGCAGCCCAGGACAGGGCAACACTGAAGCTTTCTTT.

The chain is built from TRBV23-1 and TRBJ2-3; 7 bases map to TRBD2. TRBV23-1 counts as an open reading frame of uncertain function. This CDR3 has 21 residues. V trimming: 0 bases; J trimming: 1 base; junction bases outside the gene matches: 19. This CDR3 reads CASSQSLSWLRSRECTDTQYF. For the CDR3, the DNA is TGCGCCAGCAGTCAATCGCTCTCATGGCTGCGCTCGCGGGAGTGCACAGATACGCAGTATTTT.

On this clone: Other DNA sequences in the same sample also yield this CDR3. V usage is TRBV10-1 and J usage is TRBJ2-3; D unresolved. CDR3 size: 12 residues. V was clipped by 2 bases and J by 3 bases, with 3 bases between them. The germline V gene encodes CDR1 WNHNN and CDR2 SYGVQD (reference sequence). The CDR3 coding sequence is TGCGCCAGCAGTGAGGGGACAGATACGCAGTATTTT. Encoded protein: CASSEGTDTQYF.

The chain is built from TRBV27 and TRBJ2-5, with D perhaps given as TRBD1 or TRBD2 (5 bases each). This CDR3 has 15 residues. Germline loops: CDR1 MNHEY, CDR2 SMNVEV (reference sequence). V was clipped by 6 bases and J by 5 bases, with 19 bases between them. CDR3: CASRPRWGRNETQYF. The DNA of the CDR3 is TGTGCCAGCAGACCCCGATGGGGACGGAATGAGACCCAGTACTTC.

The chain uses TRBV11-3 and TRBJ1-1; D uncertain. V was trimmed by 4 bases and J by 3 bases, leaving 18 bases between them. Per germline, CDR1 SGHNT and CDR2 YENEEA. This CDR3 spans 16 amino acids. CDR3 coding DNA: TGTGCCAGCAGCTCCCCTGAGTGGATTCGGGACACTGAAGCTTTCTTT. Translating it yields CASSSPEWIRDTEAFF.

This rearrangement joins TRBV21-1 to TRBJ2-5. TRBV21-1 is deemed a pseudogene. The CDR3 spans 14 residues. CDR3 sequence: CASSKEGMQETQYF. The CDR3 DNA is TGTGCCAGCAGCAAAGAGGGTATGCAAGAGACCCAGTACTTC.

The chain recombines TRBV11-3 with TRBJ2-1; 9 bases match TRBD2. Germline V gene sequence: CDR1 SGHNT, CDR2 YENEEA. This CDR3 has 15 amino acids. V lost 7 bases and J lost 8; bases outside the gene matches: 12. The CDR3 is CASTDAGLAPHEQFF. The CDR3 DNA is TGTGCCAGCACCGATGCGGGACTAGCCCCCCATGAGCAGTTCTTC.

The chain links TRBV7-9 to TRBJ2-1; 12 nucleotides line up with TRBD2. The CDR3 spans 18 residues. Per germline, CDR1 SEHNR and CDR2 FQNEAQ (reference sequence). J gave up 10 bases and V 2 bases, and 15 bases lay outside the gene matches. CDR3 sequence reads: CASSLKYRTSGNRGEQFF. The CDR3 coding sequence is TGTGCCAGCAGCTTAAAGTATAGGACTAGCGGGAATCGAGGGGAGCAGTTCTTC.

J is TRBJ2-5 and V is TRBV19; 11 bases map to TRBD1. After removal of 3 bases from V and 6 bases from J, the junction contained 6 bases not matched to a gene. Germline V gives CDR1 LNHDA, CDR2 SQIVND (reference sequence). This CDR3 is 15 amino acids long. This CDR3 is CASSIWTGGSQTQYF. The CDR3 nucleotides read TGTGCCAGTAGTATTTGGACAGGGGGCAGTCAGACCCAGTACTTC.

This chain joins TRBV30 and TRBJ2-4; 11 bases match TRBD2. Looked up from germline, CDR1 is GTSNPN and CDR2 is SVGIG (reference sequence). V lost 2 bases to trimming and J lost 6 bases; unmatched junction nucleotides: 9. The CDR3 is made up of 16 amino acids. CDR3 sequence reads: CAWSFRLAGTSNIQYF. The CDR3 DNA is TGTGCCTGGAGTTTCAGACTAGCGGGAACATCAAACATTCAGTACTTC.

The chain recombines TRBV29-1 with TRBJ1-1; TRBD1 aligns across 7 bases. V lost 7 bases and J lost 0; bases outside the gene matches: 8. The length of the CDR3 is 14 residues. From germline, CDR1 is SQVTM and CDR2 ANQGSEA. The CDR3 is CSARTGDLNTEAFF. The CDR3 DNA sequence: TGCAGCGCCAGGACAGGCGATTTGAACACTGAAGCTTTCTTT.

This chain connects TRBV9 to TRBJ1-4, with D perhaps TRBD1 (6 bases). The CDR3 runs 15 residues. V was pared by 3 bases and J by 7 bases, with 16 bases between. Per germline, CDR1 SGDLS and CDR2 YYNGEE. Here the CDR3 reads CASSGNDRGREKLFF. DNA of the CDR3: TGTGCCAGCAGCGGGAACGACCGGGGGCGTGAAAAACTGTTTTTT.

In its sample, this clone was seen a few times. The chain couples TRBV9 to TRBJ1-1; D not resolved. CDR1 and CDR2 (germline): SGDLS, YYNGEE. The CDR3 totals 14 residues. The V and J ends lost 4 bases and 0 bases respectively, with 10 bases between them. CDR3 coding DNA: TGTGCCAGCAGCCCTTCGACCCTGAACACTGAAGCTTTCTTT. Protein sequence: CASSPSTLNTEAFF. Full variable domain (outside the CDR3, taken from reference TRBV9 and TRBJ1-1): DSGVTQTPKHLITATGQRVTLRCSPRSGDLSVYWYQQSLDQGLQFLIQYYNGEERAKGNILERFSAQQFPDLHSELNLSSLELGDSALYFCASSPSTLNTEAFFGQGTRLTVV.

The chain joins TRBV2 to TRBJ2-3; weak D call: TRBD1 (5 bases). Between the trimmed V and J ends, which lost 1 base and 2 bases, there was a span of 13 bases. This CDR3 has 16 residues. In germline, CDR1 is SNHLY, CDR2 FYNNEI. CDR3 sequence: CASSEGPGSPTDTQYF. Here the CDR3 DNA reads TGTGCCAGCAGTGAAGGTCCAGGGTCCCCCACAGATACGCAGTATTTT.

The V gene is TRBV7-2, the J gene TRBJ2-5; D may be TRBD2 (7 bases). The CDR3 runs 15 residues. Trimming stripped 2 bases from V and 3 bases from J, with 13 bases between. CDR1 is SGHTA, CDR2 FQGNSA, per germline. Written as DNA, the CDR3 is TGTGCCAGCAGCTTAAGCGGGAACAGGGAAGAGACCCAGTACTTC. This gives the protein CASSLSGNREETQYF.

This chain links TRBV30 with TRBJ1-2; D is unresolved. V dropped 1 base and J dropped 12 bases, with 21 bases sitting between them. Germline values: CDR1 GTSNPN, CDR2 SVGIG (reference sequence). The CDR3 totals 14 residues. In nucleotides, the CDR3 is TGTGCCTGGAGTGAAATCACCGGGCCCTTGATGAACACCTTC. Amino acid sequence: CAWSEITGPLMNTF.

This sequence joins TRBV5-5 and TRBJ2-4; maybe TRBD1 (5 bases). This CDR3 is built from 15 residues. Germline loops: CDR1 SGHKS, CDR2 YYEKEE (reference sequence). V lost 2 bases and J 6 bases, leaving 15 bases between the germline ends. The CDR3 region is CASSLGVGHRNIQYF. In nucleotides, the CDR3 is TGTGCCAGCAGCTTAGGGGTAGGGCATAGAAACATTCAGTACTTC.

The V call is TRBV4-3, the J call TRBJ1-1; TRBD1 matches at 9 bases. The junction had 9 bases not matched to a gene; V was cut back by 5 bases and J by 5 bases. Germline V gene data show CDR1 as LGHNA and CDR2 as YSLEER. CDR3 size: 15 residues. Here the CDR3 DNA reads TGCGCCAGCAGCTCGGGACAGGGTAGAGGAACTGAAGCTTTCTTT. It encodes CASSSGQGRGTEAFF.